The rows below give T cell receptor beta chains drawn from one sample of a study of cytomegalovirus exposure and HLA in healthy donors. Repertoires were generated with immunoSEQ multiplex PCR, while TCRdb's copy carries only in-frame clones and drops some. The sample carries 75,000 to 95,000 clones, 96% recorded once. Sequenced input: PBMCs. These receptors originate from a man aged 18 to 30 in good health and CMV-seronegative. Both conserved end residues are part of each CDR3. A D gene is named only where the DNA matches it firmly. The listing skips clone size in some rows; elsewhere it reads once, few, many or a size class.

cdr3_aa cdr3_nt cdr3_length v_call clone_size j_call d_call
CASARQETQYF TGTGCCTCCGCGAGGCAAGAGACCCAGTACTTC 11 TRBV7-9 - TRBJ2-5 -
CASSLAGTVNTEAFF TGTGCCAGCAGCTTAGCCGGGACAGTGAACACTGAAGCTTTCTTT 15 TRBV7-9 - TRBJ1-1 TRBD1
CSGGQRNEKLFF TGCAGCGGCGGACAGCGGAATGAAAAACTGTTTTTT 12 TRBV29-1 - TRBJ1-4 -
CSGGQGETEAFF TGCAGCGGAGGACAGGGGGAGACTGAAGCTTTCTTT 12 TRBV29-1 - TRBJ1-1 TRBD1
CASSSIRDTPLSYTF TGTGCCAGCAGCAGTATCCGGGACACCCCACTGAGCTACACCTTC 15 TRBV7-9 - TRBJ1-2 -
CASSLGFRGPGTGELFF TGTGCCAGCAGCTTAGGATTTAGGGGCCCAGGGACCGGGGAGCTGTTTTTT 17 TRBV7-8 - TRBJ2-2 -
CASSAGTGSYEQYF TGTGCCAGCAGCGCCGGGACAGGGTCCTACGAGCAGTACTTC 14 TRBV5-6 - TRBJ2-7 TRBD1
CASSSRVSEKLFF TGTGCCAGCAGCTCCCGAGTGAGCGAAAAACTGTTTTTT 13 TRBV13 - TRBJ1-4 -
CAINEREAPGTEAFF TGTGCCATCAATGAGCGTGAAGCCCCGGGCACTGAAGCTTTCTTT 15 TRBV10-3 - TRBJ1-1 -
CASSIGQGARTEAFF TGTGCCAGTAGTATTGGGCAGGGGGCAAGGACTGAAGCTTTCTTT 15 TRBV19 - TRBJ1-1 TRBD1
CASSDFPNTEAFF TGTGCCAGCAGTGACTTCCCGAACACTGAAGCTTTCTTT 13 TRBV27 - TRBJ1-1 -
CASSQTSGTYEQYF TGTGCCAGCAGCCAGACTAGCGGGACCTACGAGCAGTACTTC 14 TRBV7-6 once TRBJ2-7 TRBD2
CASSGRSPGLGEQYF TGTGCCAGCAGTGGAAGGTCGCCGGGACTAGGAGAGCAGTACTTC 15 TRBV25-1 - TRBJ2-7 TRBD2
CASSQGRNQPQHF TGCGCCAGCAGCCAGGGGAGGAATCAGCCCCAGCATTTT 13 TRBV4-1 - TRBJ1-5 -
CASSPGTSGFQSSGELFF TGTGCCAGCAGTCCCGGGACTAGCGGTTTCCAGAGTTCCGGGGAGCTGTTTTTT 18 TRBV7-2 - TRBJ2-2 TRBD2
CATTAGKVGYTF TGTGCCACCACCGCCGGGAAAGTTGGCTACACCTTC 12 TRBV6-5 - TRBJ1-2 -
CASSILGNTGELFF TGTGCCAGTAGTATCCTAGGGAACACCGGGGAGCTGTTTTTT 14 TRBV19 once TRBJ2-2 -
CASSPGTGGTADNEQFF TGTGCCAGCAGCCCCGGGACAGGGGGGACGGCGGACAATGAGCAGTTCTTC 17 TRBV5-4 - TRBJ2-1 TRBD1
CASRAADTYNEQFF TGTGCCAGCAGGGCAGCCGACACATACAATGAGCAGTTCTTC 14 TRBV6-4 - TRBJ2-1 -
CASSSEAFF TGTGCCAGCAGCTCGGAAGCTTTCTTT 9 TRBV7-9 - TRBJ1-1 -